This T cell receptor beta chain is from a study of Ad26.COV2.S vaccination and SARS-CoV-2 variants. Study-wide results and caveats: It was reported that spike-specific CD8+ and CD4+ T cell responses were substantially broad after vaccination.

Points on this clone: Its antigen is unidentified.

Using immunoSEQ multiplex PCR, the repertoire was profiled, and TCRdb retains in-frame clones only, with some absent. Of over 400,000 clones listed, 85% to 90% are singletons. This CDR3 region has 14 residues. Trimming removed 10 bases at V and 5 bases at J, with 20 bases between. From germline, CDR1 is ENHRY and CDR2 SYGVKD. This sample's treatment: around 19 received Ad26.COV2.S at low or high dose, single or two shots; 5 received placebo; per-sample allocation not given. On day 63 after the first injection, vaccine and placebo recipients gave samples. This adult donor, from Boston, was 18-55 years old.

The sample here was peripheral blood, taken in a trial of Ad26.COV2.S vaccine versus placebo. This receptor was identified in a person aged 18 to 59 who received the Ad26.COV2.S COVID-19 vaccine or a placebo. V and J are TRBV10-3 and TRBJ1-2, with D perhaps matching TRBD1 (5 bases). The CDR3 nucleotides read TGTGCCACAATACGGGACGGATCCTTGTATGGCTACACCTTC. Residues: CATIRDGSLYGYTF.